These 3 T cell receptor beta chains share one sample of origin, sequenced in a study of shared clonotypes between healthy human individuals. The repertoire was sequenced with immunoSEQ multiplex PCR; TCRdb's copy has only in-frame clones and lacks some. The sample has about 1.5 million clones; 95% to 99% are singletons. Sequences were obtained from naive CD4+ T cells sorted from blood. Subset defined: CD45RA+ positively selected. The source is a man under 40 in good health.

This clone was counted a single time. This chain connects TRBV6-6 to TRBJ2-5, with D possibly matching TRBD1 (6 bases). Trimming left V 6 bases short and J 5 bases short, with 13 bases between. The CDR3 loop spans 13 amino acids. CDR1 is MNHNY, CDR2 SVGAGI, per germline (reference sequence). The CDR3 sequence is CASRSQGPETQYF. The CDR3, as DNA: TGTGCCAGCAGATCCCAGGGGCCGGAGACCCAGTACTTC.

V is TRBV6-5 and J is TRBJ2-7, with a weak D call TRBD1 (6 bases). CDR1 is MNHEY, CDR2 SVGAGI, per germline. Trimming shortened V by 2 bases and J by 5 bases, and 16 bases separated the two germline ends. The CDR3 is 15 residues long. CDR3 DNA sequence: TGTGCCAGCAGTTACCTTGGGACAATGAACCACGAGCAGTACTTC. Amino acid sequence: CASSYLGTMNHEQYF.

In its sample, this clone was seen a few times. The V call is TRBV2, the J call TRBJ2-1; 13 bases match TRBD2. Germline CDR1 and CDR2: SNHLY and FYNNEI. The CDR3 covers 13 residues. V was clipped by 5 bases and J by 10 bases; unmatched bases: 2. The CDR3 DNA follows: TGTGCCAGCAGTTTGGGACTAGCGGGAGAGCAGTTCTTC. This gives the protein CASSLGLAGEQFF.